These 27 T cell receptor beta chains were all obtained from the same sample, sequenced in a study of cytomegalovirus exposure and HLA in healthy donors. The PCR ran on 60 Vbeta and 13 Jbeta primers. TCRdb keeps only in-frame clones here, not all; method: immunoSEQ multiplex PCR. The table shows 60,000 to 70,000 clones, with around 70% occurring only once. Sample: PBMCs. Receptor source: a woman between 25 and 40 years old in good health and CMV-seronegative.

This rearrangement joins TRBV6-6 to TRBJ1-2; D is possibly TRBD1 (5 bases). V was clipped by 7 bases and J by 5 bases, with 17 bases between them. From germline, CDR1 is MNHNY and CDR2 SVGAGI (reference sequence). The CDR3 extends over 14 amino acids. CDR3 sequence (DNA): TGTGCCAGCATCCTTTACAGCGCAGGGTATGGCTACACCTTC. Its translation is CASILYSAGYGYTF.

This chain links TRBV9 with TRBJ1-1, with TRBD1 as a possible D gene (6 bases). The CDR3 is 13 residues long. Germline CDR1 is SGDLS and CDR2 is YYNGEE. Trimming removed 2 bases at V and 5 bases at J, with 10 bases between. The chain's CDR3 is CASSVDRSTEAFF. For the CDR3, the DNA is TGTGCCAGCAGCGTCGACAGGTCTACTGAAGCTTTCTTT.

The V call is TRBV10-3, the J call TRBJ1-1; 8 bases match TRBD1. With V trimmed by 6 bases and J by 4 bases, 10 bases remained unmatched. CDR1 is ENHRY, CDR2 SYGVKD, per germline. The CDR3 sequence is 15 residues long. The CDR3 sequence is CAIRDRDPRGTEAFF. As DNA, the CDR3 is TGTGCCATCAGGGACAGGGATCCTCGAGGCACTGAAGCTTTCTTT.

The rearrangement links TRBV30 to TRBJ1-1; D remains ambiguous. The CDR3 contains 12 residues. Germline lookup yields CDR1 GTSNPN and CDR2 SVGIG (reference sequence). V dropped 1 base and J dropped 2 bases, with 5 bases sitting between them. CDR3 coding DNA: TGTGCCTGGAGTGGTTATAACACTGAAGCTTTCTTT. Protein: CAWSGYNTEAFF.

This sequence joins TRBV29-1 and TRBJ1-1, with D perhaps matching TRBD1 (5 bases). Germline loops: CDR1 SQVTM, CDR2 ANQGSEA. Trimming removed 7 bases from V and 5 bases from J, with 20 bases in between. The CDR3 covers 14 residues. Here the CDR3 reads CSASRPQGQTEAFF. The CDR3 nucleotides are TGCAGCGCTTCACGACCCCAGGGCCAGACTGAAGCTTTCTTT.

The chain uses TRBV7-9 and TRBJ1-4, with TRBD1 as a possible D gene (5 bases). Germline CDR1 SEHNR, CDR2 FQNEAQ (reference sequence). This CDR3 region has 13 residues. Trimming removed 2 bases at V and 8 bases at J, with 9 bases between. CDR3 amino acids: CASSLPGREKLFF. For the CDR3, the DNA is TGTGCCAGCAGCTTACCAGGGAGGGAAAAACTGTTTTTT.

The sample holds a few counts of this clone. Given the absence of the conserved phenylalanine or tryptophan at the CDR3 end, a read error is likely. It is unclear where the CDR3 begins or ends on the DNA, so no DNA is shown, and the CDR3 is as TCRdb lists it. The CDR3 here is CASSSTGGTFLY. The V call is TRBV6-6, the J call TRBJ2-7; TRBD1, the D gene given by the table, was not confirmed from the DNA. Including both end residues, the CDR3 is 12 amino acids long. The germline V gene encodes CDR1 MNHNY and CDR2 SVGAGI (reference sequence).

The chain employs TRBV30 and TRBJ1-2, with 7 bases fitting TRBD1. The CDR3 spans 12 residues. J was trimmed by 8 bases and V by 1 base; bases with no gene match: 4. Germline CDR1 GTSNPN, CDR2 SVGIG (reference sequence). CDR3 sequence reads: CAWSAGGRGYTF. The CDR3 DNA is TGTGCCTGGAGTGCAGGGGGGCGCGGCTACACCTTC.

The V call is TRBV15, the J call TRBJ2-1; D gene unclear. V was trimmed by 0 bases and J by 6 bases, leaving 12 bases between them. Germline-derived CDR1 and CDR2 are LNHNV and YYDKDF (reference sequence). This CDR3 is 15 amino acids long. CDR3 nucleotides: TGTGCCACCAGCAGAGATAATGTCAGAACCAATGAGCAGTTCTTC. This encodes CATSRDNVRTNEQFF.

This clone occurred a few times. This chain uses TRBV14 with TRBJ1-1; unclear D gene. CDR1 SGHDN and CDR2 FVKESK come from the germline V gene. The CDR3 has 13 residues. The V and J ends lost 3 bases and 1 base respectively, with 6 bases between them. This CDR3 is CASSHYKNTEAFF. As DNA, the CDR3 is TGTGCCAGCAGCCATTACAAGAACACTGAAGCTTTCTTT. The full variable domain, with the rest looked up from reference TRBV14 and TRBJ1-1, is EAGVTQFPSHSVIEKGQTVTLRCDPISGHDNLYWYRRVMGKEIKFLLHFVKESKQDESGMPNNRFLAERTGGTYSTLKVQPAELEDSGVYFCASSHYKNTEAFFGQGTRLTVV.

The V call is TRBV19, the J call TRBJ1-1; D might be TRBD1 (6 bases). The CDR3 has 14 residues. The germline CDR1 and CDR2 sequences are LNHDA and SQIVND (reference sequence). Trimming stripped 5 bases from V and 1 base from J, with 11 bases between. The CDR3 region has the DNA TGTGCCAGTAGTGCCTACAGGGAGAACACTGAAGCTTTCTTT. Its protein is CASSAYRENTEAFF.

The chain joins TRBV2 to TRBJ1-5, with 7 bases matching TRBD1. V shed 8 bases, J shed 1 base, and the junction held 5 bases outside the gene matches. CDR3 length: 14 amino acids. From germline, CDR1 is SNHLY and CDR2 FYNNEI. CDR3 sequence (DNA): TGTGCCAGCGGCAGGGGGATCAGCAATCAGCCCCAGCATTTT. This sequence encodes CASGRGISNQPQHF.

V is TRBV30 and J is TRBJ2-2; 8 bases line up with TRBD2. The junction had 1 base not matched to a gene; V was cut back by 0 bases and J by 4 bases. From germline, CDR1 is GTSNPN and CDR2 SVGIG (reference sequence). This CDR3 region has 14 residues. The CDR3 DNA is TGTGCCTGGAGTGTCGGGGGGGCCACCGGGGAGCTGTTTTTT. The encoded protein is CAWSVGGATGELFF.

The V gene is TRBV4-1, the J gene TRBJ2-1, with 12 bases lining up with TRBD2. The CDR3 loop spans 17 amino acids. The V gene end was trimmed by 0 bases and the J gene end by 10 bases; junction bases not matched to a gene: 10. The germline V gene encodes CDR1 MGHRA and CDR2 YSYEKL. This CDR3 reads CASSQDLTSGGYGEQFF. In DNA, the CDR3 is TGCGCCAGCAGCCAAGATCTGACTAGCGGGGGCTATGGAGAGCAGTTCTTC.

The rearrangement uses TRBV11-1 and TRBJ2-2; perhaps TRBD1 as D (5 bases). V was trimmed by 2 bases and J by 7 bases, leaving 20 bases between them. This CDR3 has 17 residues. Germline CDR1 is SGHAT and CDR2 is FQDESV (reference sequence). The CDR3 nucleotides read TGTGCCAGCAGCTTACAAGCTTGGGGCGCGCGAGACGGGGAGCTGTTTTTT. Translating gives CASSLQAWGARDGELFF.

Only one count was recorded for this clone. The chain carries TRBV7-9 and TRBJ1-4, with no clear D. This CDR3 comprises 15 residues. Trimming shortened V by 0 bases and J by 4 bases, and 9 bases separated the two germline ends. Germline CDR1 reads SEHNR; CDR2 reads FQNEAQ (reference sequence). The CDR3 bases are TGTGCCAGCAGCTTAGCGGGCAGCCTTAATGAAAAACTGTTTTTT. Protein: CASSLAGSLNEKLFF.

The chain joins TRBV27 to TRBJ1-2; 7 bases fit TRBD1. Per the germline V gene, CDR1 is MNHEY and CDR2 is SMNVEV (reference sequence). The CDR3 extends over 16 amino acids. Trimming removed 2 bases from V and 6 bases from J; junction bases left unmatched: 12. CDR3 DNA: TGTGCCAGCAGTTTAGACTGGACAGGAAGAGGGCATGGCTACACCTTC. Translated: CASSLDWTGRGHGYTF.

The V and J genes are TRBV10-3 and TRBJ2-7; possible D gene TRBD1, 6 bases. The germline V gene encodes CDR1 ENHRY and CDR2 SYGVKD. This CDR3 region has 14 residues. V dropped 0 bases and J dropped 4 bases, with 10 bases sitting between them. The CDR3 reads CAISESSRGYEQYF. The CDR3 DNA is TGTGCCATCAGTGAGTCATCCAGGGGATACGAGCAGTACTTC.

The chain is built from TRBV28 and TRBJ1-1, with D unclear. Germline CDR1 reads MDHEN; CDR2 reads SYDVKM. The CDR3 has 11 amino acids. V lost 10 bases, J lost 3 bases, and 9 bases lay in between. In DNA form, the CDR3 reads TGTGCCACTACTGCGCACACTGAAGCTTTCTTT. Translated: CATTAHTEAFF.

The V and J genes are TRBV30 and TRBJ1-1, with unresolved D. The CDR3 covers 12 residues. Per germline, CDR1 GTSNPN and CDR2 SVGIG (reference sequence). V was cut by 4 bases and J by 7 bases, with 13 bases left in between. The CDR3 is CAWISPRFEAFF. In DNA, the CDR3 is TGTGCCTGGATCTCTCCCAGATTTGAAGCTTTCTTT.

The chain recombines TRBV28 with TRBJ2-7; 11 bases fit TRBD2. The length of the CDR3 is 15 residues. With 5 bases clipped from V and 4 bases from J, the junction kept 7 bases outside the gene matches. Germline assignment: CDR1 MDHEN and CDR2 SYDVKM. The CDR3 DNA sequence: TGTGCCAGCAGTAATCGACTAGCGGGGAAATACGAGCAGTACTTC. It is translated as CASSNRLAGKYEQYF.

This chain links TRBV4-3 with TRBJ2-1, with 8 nucleotides matching TRBD1. CDR3 length: 17 residues. The germline V gene encodes CDR1 LGHNA and CDR2 YSLEER. The J segment lost 4 bases and the V segment lost 0 bases, leaving 8 bases of the junction unmatched. Written as DNA, the CDR3 is TGCGCCAGCAGCCAAGAGAGGGGAACAGGGGGTTACAATGAGCAGTTCTTC. As protein: CASSQERGTGGYNEQFF.

As to this clone: This likely traces to a read error, being one base from a far larger clone. This chain uses TRBV6-5 with TRBJ1-1, with TRBD1 identical over 7 bases. The V gene end was trimmed by 6 bases and the J gene end by 3 bases; junction bases not matched to a gene: 4. The CDR3 runs 13 residues. The germline CDR1 and CDR2 sequences are MNHEY and SVGAGI. The CDR3 coding sequence is TGTGCCAGCAGATCCGACAGGGACACTGAAGCTTTCTTT. Its protein is CASRSDRDTEAFF.

The chain combines TRBV11-1 with TRBJ1-1, with TRBD1 as a possible D gene (5 bases). Germline V gene sequence: CDR1 SGHAT, CDR2 FQDESV (reference sequence). The length of the CDR3 is 16 residues. Deletions cut 1 base from V and 0 bases from J, with 12 bases between. The CDR3: CASSLEGPGLNTEAFF. CDR3 bases: TGTGCCAGCAGCTTAGAGGGGCCCGGCTTGAACACTGAAGCTTTCTTT.

This clone has a handful of counts. CDR3 sequence reads: CASSDSGGEDTQYF. DNA of the CDR3: TGTGCCAGCAGTGACTCAGGGGGGGAAGATACGCAGTATTTT. The chain combines TRBV6-4 with TRBJ2-3; tentative D call: TRBD2 (7 bases). Per the germline V gene, CDR1 is MRHNA and CDR2 is SNTAGT. Deletions cut 0 bases from V and 5 bases from J, with 9 bases between. This CDR3 has 14 amino acids.

In regard to this clone: A read error likely explains this, since a far larger clone differs by one base. The chain recombines TRBV4-1 with TRBJ1-4; 8 bases line up with TRBD1. This CDR3 comprises 16 residues. The V gene's germline CDR1 is MGHRA and CDR2 YSYEKL. CDR3 bases: TGCGCCTGCAGCCAAGAAAGTACGACAGGGGATGAAAAACTGTTTTTT. Amino acid sequence: CACSQESTTGDEKLFF.

V usage is TRBV18 and J usage is TRBJ2-5; perhaps TRBD1 as D (5 bases). The germline CDR1 and CDR2 sequences are KGHSH and LQKENI. The CDR3 extends over 13 amino acids. Trimming cost V 3 bases and J 5 bases, with 10 bases left between them. Here the CDR3 reads CASSPGPAETQYF. The CDR3 DNA reads as TGTGCCAGCTCACCGGGGCCAGCTGAGACCCAGTACTTC.